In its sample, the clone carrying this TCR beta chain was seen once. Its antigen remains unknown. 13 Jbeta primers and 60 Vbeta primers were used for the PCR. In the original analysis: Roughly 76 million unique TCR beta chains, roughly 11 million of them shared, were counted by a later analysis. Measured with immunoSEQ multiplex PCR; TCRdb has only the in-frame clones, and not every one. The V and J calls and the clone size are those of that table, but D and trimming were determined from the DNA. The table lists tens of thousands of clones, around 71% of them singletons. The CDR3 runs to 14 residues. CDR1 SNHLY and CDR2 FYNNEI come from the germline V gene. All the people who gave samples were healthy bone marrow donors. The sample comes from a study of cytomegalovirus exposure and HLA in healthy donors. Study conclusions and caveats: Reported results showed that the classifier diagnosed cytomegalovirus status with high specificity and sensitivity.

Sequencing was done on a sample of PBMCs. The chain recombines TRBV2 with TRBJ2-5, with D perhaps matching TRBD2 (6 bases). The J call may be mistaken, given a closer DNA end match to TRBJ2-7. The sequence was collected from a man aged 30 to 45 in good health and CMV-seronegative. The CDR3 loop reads CASSERRTTYEQYF. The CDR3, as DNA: TGTGCCAGCAGTGAGCGGCGGACTACCTACGAGCAGTACTTC.